The 32 T cell receptor beta chains reported below all come from one sample, sequenced in a study of T cell responses to AZD1222 COVID-19 vaccine (dated by TCRdb to the early 2020s). The time point label here, explained by the study, means: baseline before first vaccination. Preparation of the library involved the immunoSEQ multiplex PCR assay. In TCRdb, the immuneACCESS table is reduced to in-frame sequences with V and J assigned. These tables do not hold every clone; where another copy was compared, an unresolved V gene accounts for under half, and the others remain unexplained. Recorded for this sample are some 150,000 clones; more than 85% of them occurred a single time. The leading ten clones occupy under 6.5% of the sample. Source: peripheral blood, taken on day 0 of AZD1222 vaccination. The receptors were gathered from an adult in good health.

V and J are TRBV28 and TRBJ2-7, with TRBD1 matching over 7 bases. The CDR3 runs to 15 residues. The V segment lost 6 bases and the J segment 0 bases; nucleotides outside the gene matches: 8. Germline V CDR1 and CDR2: MDHEN, SYDVKM. CDR3 sequence (DNA): TGTGCCAGCAGGGACGACAGGGCCCTCTCCTACGAGCAGTACTTC. Encoded protein: CASRDDRALSYEQYF.

The rearrangement joins TRBV18 to TRBJ2-5; 9 bases agree with TRBD2. The CDR3 sequence is 18 residues long. J was trimmed by 1 base and V by 0 bases; bases with no gene match: 9. The germline V gene has CDR1 KGHSH and CDR2 LQKENI. CDR3 amino acids: CASSPPERLAAIQETQYF. CDR3 sequence (DNA): TGTGCCAGCTCACCACCAGAGCGACTAGCGGCTATCCAAGAGACCCAGTACTTC.

The gene calls are TRBV21-1 and TRBJ2-7; the table names TRBD2, a call not compared with the DNA. TRBV21-1 is a pseudogene. The CDR3 totals 15 residues. The CDR3, as DNA: TGTGCCAGCAGCAAAGGGGTCGGGGGGTCCTACGAGCAGTACTTC. It yields the protein CASSKGVGGSYEQYF.

V gene TRBV7-8 combines with J gene TRBJ2-1; 7 bases agree with TRBD2. The junction had 6 bases not matched to a gene; V was cut back by 5 bases and J by 5 bases. The CDR3 has 14 amino acids. The germline V gene has CDR1 SGHVS and CDR2 FQNEAQ. As DNA, the CDR3 is TGTGCCAGCAGCCCAGACAGCGGGAACAATGAGCAGTTCTTC. Amino acids: CASSPDSGNNEQFF.

The CDR3 coding sequence is TGCGCCAGCAGCTTGGACCAGGTACCCGGGGAGCTGTTTTTT. Residues: CASSLDQVPGELFF. The rearrangement links TRBV5-1 to TRBJ2-2; D is ambiguous. Germline CDR1 SGHRS, CDR2 YFSETQ. The CDR3 is 14 residues long. The ends were cut back, 0 bases at V and 6 bases at J, with 9 bases in the middle.

This clone has a handful of counts. The V and J genes are TRBV3-1 (or the pseudogene TRBV3-2) and TRBJ1-4; D is unresolved. The length of the CDR3 is 14 residues. Germline loops: CDR1 LGHDT, CDR2 YNNKEL (reference sequence). V lost 5 bases and J 6 bases, leaving 13 bases between the germline ends. The CDR3 region has the DNA TGTGCCAGCAGCTTCGGGCAGGATCATGAAAAACTGTTTTTT. Its translation is CASSFGQDHEKLFF.

The chain is built from TRBV5-5 and TRBJ2-5, with 8 positions matching TRBD1. The V gene end was trimmed by 4 bases and the J gene end by 5 bases; junction bases not matched to a gene: 7. This CDR3 spans 14 amino acids. Germline V CDR1 and CDR2: SGHKS, YYEKEE (reference sequence). Written as DNA, the CDR3 is TGTGCCAGCAGCCTGGACAGGGTTTACGAGACCCAGTACTTC. Its translation: CASSLDRVYETQYF.

With respect to this clone: Other DNA variants within this sample encode the same CDR3. The rearrangement joins TRBV30 to TRBJ2-3; no clear D gene. The ends were cut back, 0 bases at V and 1 base at J, with 5 bases in the middle. The CDR3 has 13 residues. Per the germline V gene, CDR1 is GTSNPN and CDR2 is SVGIG (reference sequence). The CDR3 reads CAWSVRGTDTQYF. In DNA, the CDR3 is TGTGCCTGGAGTGTACGTGGCACAGATACGCAGTATTTT.

This clone was counted a single time. The chain is built from TRBV29-1 and TRBJ2-2; D is tentatively TRBD1 or TRBD2 (6 bases each). Germline assignment: CDR1 SQVTM and CDR2 ANQGSEA. V was clipped by 7 bases and J by 7 bases, with 19 bases between them. The CDR3 has 14 amino acids. The CDR3 region has the DNA TGCAGCGCCCTTCCGACGGGGGCGGGCGGGGAGCTGTTTTTT. This codes for CSALPTGAGGELFF.

J is TRBJ2-7 and V is TRBV29-1; a weak D match, TRBD1 (8 bases). There are 14 residues in the CDR3. Looked up from germline, CDR1 is SQVTM and CDR2 is ANQGSEA. The V and J ends lost 6 bases and 0 bases respectively, with 15 bases between them. CDR3 DNA sequence: TGCAGCGTCGGGGGGACAGGCAGCTCCTACGAGCAGTACTTC. Translating it yields CSVGGTGSSYEQYF.

The V and J genes are TRBV19 and TRBJ2-7; D uncertain. The germline V gene encodes CDR1 LNHDA and CDR2 SQIVND (reference sequence). The V end lost 3 bases, the J end lost 2 bases, and 8 bases lay between the germline ends. The CDR3 totals 13 residues. The CDR3 loop is CASSISLTYEQYF. Here the CDR3 DNA reads TGTGCCAGTAGTATCTCCCTAACCTACGAGCAGTACTTC.

V and J are TRBV7-9 and TRBJ1-1; 8 bases fit TRBD1. J gave up 3 bases and V 5 bases, and 11 bases lay outside the gene matches. Germline lookup yields CDR1 SEHNR and CDR2 FQNEAQ (reference sequence). This CDR3 comprises 16 residues. The CDR3 reads CASSPPGQGGDTEAFF. As DNA, the CDR3 is TGTGCCAGCAGCCCCCCTGGACAGGGAGGTGACACTGAAGCTTTCTTT.

J is TRBJ1-1 and V is TRBV6-5; D uncertain. V lost 2 bases and J 3 bases, leaving 7 bases between the germline ends. The CDR3 runs to 13 residues. Germline V lookup: CDR1 MNHEY, CDR2 SVGAGI. In DNA form, the CDR3 reads TGTGCCAGCAGTTACGTGGCCTACACTGAAGCTTTCTTT. Translating it yields CASSYVAYTEAFF.

The chain recombines TRBV5-8 with TRBJ1-2; D remains unclear. This CDR3 has 14 amino acids. Germline CDR1 and CDR2: SGHTS and YDEGEE. V shed 1 base and J shed 8 bases, with 15 bases lying between them. The CDR3: CASSLLGSRWGYTF. The CDR3 DNA is TGTGCCAGCAGCTTGTTGGGAAGCCGCTGGGGCTACACCTTC.

V is TRBV11-1 and J is TRBJ2-7; a weak D match, TRBD1 (6 bases). Per the germline V gene, CDR1 is SGHAT and CDR2 is FQDESV (reference sequence). The CDR3 runs to 14 residues. Trimming left V 0 bases short and J 3 bases short, with 9 bases between. This CDR3 is CASSLAWTDYEQYF. CDR3 bases: TGTGCCAGCAGCTTAGCCTGGACAGACTACGAGCAGTACTTC.

The chain links TRBV23-1 to TRBJ2-7; tentatively, D is TRBD1 (6 bases). TRBV23-1 is placed among ORFs of uncertain function. The CDR3 spans 15 residues. Trimming cost V 0 bases and J 2 bases, with 11 bases left between them. The CDR3 DNA is TGCGCCAGCAGTCAATCGAAGGCAGGGGCCTACGAGCAGTACTTC. This sequence encodes CASSQSKAGAYEQYF.

The CDR3 nucleotides read TGTGCCAGCAGCCGCCCCCGAGCCCCAACTGGCTACACCTTC. Protein product: CASSRPRAPTGYTF. V usage is TRBV5-6 and J usage is TRBJ1-2, with D unclear. The CDR3 runs to 14 residues. Germline lookup yields CDR1 SGHDT and CDR2 YYEEEE. V was pared by 4 bases and J by 7 bases, with 17 bases between.

The chain links TRBV21-1 to TRBJ2-7; TRBD1, the table's D call, lacks a check against the DNA. TRBV21-1 is designated a pseudogene. The CDR3 is 15 residues long. CDR3: CASSLCTGGWNEQYF. CDR3 in DNA: TGTGCCAGCAGCTTATGTACAGGGGGCTGGAACGAGCAGTACTTC.

The rearrangement uses TRBV12-3 or TRBV12-4 and TRBJ2-3; D is unclear. V was shortened by 6 bases and J by 0 bases, with 7 bases between the two germline ends. There are 13 residues in the CDR3. Written as DNA, the CDR3 is TGTGCCAGCAGCTATACTAGCACAGATACGCAGTATTTT. It is translated as CASSYTSTDTQYF.

The CDR3 loop is CASRQGETQYF. The CDR3 nucleotides are TGCGCCAGCAGACAGGGAGAGACCCAGTACTTC. This rearrangement joins TRBV10-2 to TRBJ2-5; D might be TRBD1 (6 bases). This CDR3 region has 11 residues. CDR1 and CDR2 from the germline V gene are WSHSY and SAAADI. Deletions cut 6 bases from V and 4 bases from J, with 6 bases between.

J is TRBJ1-5 and V is TRBV30, with a tentative D call TRBD1 (5 bases). The CDR3 covers 13 residues. Trimming shortened V by 2 bases and J by 4 bases, and 9 bases separated the two germline ends. Germline assignment: CDR1 GTSNPN and CDR2 SVGIG (reference sequence). The DNA for the CDR3 is TGTGCCTGGAGTCGGTCAGGGAATCAGCCCCAGCATTTT. Protein: CAWSRSGNQPQHF.

The rearrangement links TRBV15 to TRBJ2-5, with D hard to call. V gave up 1 base and J gave up 5 bases, with 5 bases separating them. The CDR3 runs to 12 residues. Germline lookup yields CDR1 LNHNV and CDR2 YYDKDF (reference sequence). As DNA, the CDR3 is TGTGCCACCAGCAGAGTTTGGGAGACCCAGTACTTC. It yields the protein CATSRVWETQYF.

This clone was detected once. The genes are TRBV5-4 and TRBJ2-5, with D maybe TRBD2 (5 bases). Germline V gene lookup returns CDR1 SGHNT and CDR2 YYREEE (reference sequence). CDR3 length: 14 amino acids. V dropped 1 base and J dropped 5 bases, with 12 bases sitting between them. CDR3 nucleotides: TGTGCCAGCAGCTTGAGGGAGCCATCGGAGACCCAGTACTTC. The encoded protein is CASSLREPSETQYF.

J is TRBJ1-5 and V is TRBV21-1. TRBV21-1 is flagged as a pseudogene. The CDR3 is 15 amino acids. Here the CDR3 DNA reads TGTGCCAGCAGCAAAGTTCCAGGTTTGGAGCAGCCCCAGCATTTT. This translates into CASSKVPGLEQPQHF.

This clone was counted once. V gene TRBV9 combines with J gene TRBJ2-3; D ambiguous. V lost 4 bases to trimming and J lost 1 base, with 13 bases between them. CDR3 length: 15 residues. CDR1 and CDR2 from the germline V gene are SGDLS and YYNGEE. The CDR3 region is CASSLSTPGTDTQYF. The CDR3 nucleotides read TGTGCCAGCAGCCTGAGCACCCCAGGCACAGATACGCAGTATTTT.

The V call is TRBV6-4, the J call TRBJ2-2, with 7 bases matching TRBD1. The CDR3 is made up of 14 amino acids. The germline gives CDR1 MRHNA, CDR2 SNTAGT. The trim removed 6 bases at V and 0 bases at J, leaving 1 base unmatched. The DNA of the CDR3 is TGTGCCAGCAGAGACAGGGCGAACACCGGGGAGCTGTTTTTT. This gives the protein CASRDRANTGELFF.

The chain uses TRBV4-1 and TRBJ1-1; D is unresolved. Trimming pared 1 base from V and 0 bases from J, leaving 12 bases between. Germline loops: CDR1 MGHRA, CDR2 YSYEKL. This CDR3 region has 16 residues. CDR3 sequence: CASSQGEEDLNTEAFF. The CDR3 DNA reads as TGCGCCAGCAGCCAAGGGGAGGAGGATTTGAACACTGAAGCTTTCTTT.

The rearrangement links TRBV3-1 (or the pseudogene TRBV3-2) to TRBJ2-5, with 8 bases lining up with TRBD1. The CDR3 is 14 residues long. V shed 0 bases and J 4 bases; nucleotides not matched to a gene: 1. Germline V gene sequence: CDR1 LGHDT, CDR2 YNNKEL (reference sequence). Here the CDR3 DNA reads TGTGCCAGCAGCCAAGAAACAGGGGGAGAGACCCAGTACTTC. As protein: CASSQETGGETQYF.

This sequence joins TRBV2 and TRBJ2-7, with 10 bases matching TRBD2. The germline gives CDR1 SNHLY, CDR2 FYNNEI. The CDR3 covers 14 residues. V lost 4 bases to trimming and J lost 7 bases; unmatched junction nucleotides: 7. CDR3 protein: CASSGGTSVGEQYF. As DNA, the CDR3 is TGTGCCAGCAGTGGTGGGACTAGCGTGGGGGAGCAGTACTTC.

This sequence joins TRBV13 and TRBJ1-3; no reliable D call. Germline loops: CDR1 PRHDT, CDR2 FYEKMQ (reference sequence). The V gene lost 10 bases and the J gene lost 1 base, with 8 bases spanning the gap. The CDR3 spans 12 residues. The CDR3 DNA reads TGTGCCACCCAGCCTTCTGGAAACACCATATATTTT. This gives the protein CATQPSGNTIYF.

The chain employs TRBV15 and TRBJ2-3; 7 nucleotides line up with TRBD2. Germline CDR1 is LNHNV and CDR2 is YYDKDF (reference sequence). The V and J ends lost 4 bases and 0 bases, in that order; junction bases with no gene match: 4. The CDR3 extends over 15 amino acids. The CDR3 DNA reads as TGTGCCACCAGCAAACGTAGCGGGAGCACAGATACGCAGTATTTT. Translating it yields CATSKRSGSTDTQYF.

This clone appeared a few times. This CDR3 reads CASSGQSYEQYF. Here the CDR3 DNA reads TGTGCCAGCAGCGGACAGTCCTACGAGCAGTACTTC. The chain combines TRBV5-4 with TRBJ2-7, with D perhaps TRBD1 (6 bases). The CDR3 is 12 residues long. Germline CDR1 and CDR2: SGHNT and YYREEE (reference sequence). Trimming took off 4 bases at V and 1 base at J, with 6 bases between the two ends.